This TCR beta chain was profiled in a study of OX40 agonist ivuxolimab in advanced cancers. Turning to the study itself: Eligibility rules accepted prior anti-PD-1, anti-PD-L1 or anti-CTLA-4 therapy, and around 43% had some. Partial responses occurred in Three dose-escalation patients, one with hepatocellular carcinoma and two with cutaneous melanoma.

Some clones are missing from TCRdb's copy, which holds only in-frame ones; the method was immunoSEQ multiplex PCR. The sample has about 49,000 clones, under 90% seen once; the top ten hold 1.5% to 2%. This clone was observed once. V lost 5 bases, J lost 2 bases, and 13 bases lay in between. There are 14 residues in the CDR3. The germline V gene encodes CDR1 MDHEN and CDR2 SYDVKM. It was autoimmune disease history or systemic immunosuppression that excluded patients. The material sequenced was CD4+ or CD8+ T cells sorted from blood, taken in a trial of the OX40 agonist ivuxolimab. The clonotype originates from an adult with an advanced solid tumor such as melanoma, head and neck, liver or kidney cancer. The chain recombines TRBV28 with TRBJ2-7; the D call may be TRBD1 or TRBD2 (5 bases each). The CDR3 loop is CASSPRDRTYEQYF. The CDR3 DNA sequence: TGTGCCAGCAGTCCCCGGGACCGGACCTACGAGCAGTACTTC.